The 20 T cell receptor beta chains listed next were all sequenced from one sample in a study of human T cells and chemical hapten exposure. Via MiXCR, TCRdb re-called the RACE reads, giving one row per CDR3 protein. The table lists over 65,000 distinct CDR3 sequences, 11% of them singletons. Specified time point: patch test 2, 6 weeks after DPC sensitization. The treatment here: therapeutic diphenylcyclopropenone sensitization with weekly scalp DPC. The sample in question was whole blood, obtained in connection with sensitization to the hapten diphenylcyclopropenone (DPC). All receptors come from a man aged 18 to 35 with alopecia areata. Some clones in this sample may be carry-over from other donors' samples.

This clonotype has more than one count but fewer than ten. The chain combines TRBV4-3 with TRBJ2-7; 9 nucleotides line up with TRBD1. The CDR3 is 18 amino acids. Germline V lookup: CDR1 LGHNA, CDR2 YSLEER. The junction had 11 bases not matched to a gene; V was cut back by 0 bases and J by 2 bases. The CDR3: CASSQDITVRTGAYEQYF. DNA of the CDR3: TGCGCCAGCAGCCAAGATATTACTGTGAGGACAGGGGCCTACGAGCAGTACTTC.

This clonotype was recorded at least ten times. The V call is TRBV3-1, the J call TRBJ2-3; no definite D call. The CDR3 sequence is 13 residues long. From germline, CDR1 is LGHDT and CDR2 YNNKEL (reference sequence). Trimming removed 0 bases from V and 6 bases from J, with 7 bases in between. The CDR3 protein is CASSQDQRDTQYF. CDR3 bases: TGTGCCAGCAGCCAAGACCAGAGGGATACGCAGTATTTT.

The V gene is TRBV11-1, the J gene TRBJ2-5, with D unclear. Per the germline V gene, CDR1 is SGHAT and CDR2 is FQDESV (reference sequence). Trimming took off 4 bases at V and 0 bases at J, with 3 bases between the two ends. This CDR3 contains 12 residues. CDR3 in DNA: TGTGCCAGCAGCTCGTACCAAGAGACCCAGTACTTC. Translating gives CASSSYQETQYF.

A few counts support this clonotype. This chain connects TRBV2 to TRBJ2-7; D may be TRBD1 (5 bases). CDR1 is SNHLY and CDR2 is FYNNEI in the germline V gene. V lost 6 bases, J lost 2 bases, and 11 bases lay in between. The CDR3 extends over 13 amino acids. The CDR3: CASSFDSPYEQYV. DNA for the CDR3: TGTGCCAGCAGCTTCGACAGCCCCTACGAGCAGTACGTC.

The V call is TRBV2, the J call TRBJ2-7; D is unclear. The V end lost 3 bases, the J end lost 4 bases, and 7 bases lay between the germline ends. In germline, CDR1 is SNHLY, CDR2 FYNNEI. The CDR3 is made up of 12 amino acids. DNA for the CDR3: TGTGCCAGCAGTGATCACTCGTACGAGCAGTACGTC. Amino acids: CASSDHSYEQYV.

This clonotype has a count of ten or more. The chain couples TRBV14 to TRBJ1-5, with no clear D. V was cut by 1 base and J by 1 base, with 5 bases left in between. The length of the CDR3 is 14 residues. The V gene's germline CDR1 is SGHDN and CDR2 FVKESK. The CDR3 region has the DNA TGTGCCAGCAGCCAAGCGTTCAGCAATCAGCCCCAGCATTTT. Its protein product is CASSQAFSNQPQHF.

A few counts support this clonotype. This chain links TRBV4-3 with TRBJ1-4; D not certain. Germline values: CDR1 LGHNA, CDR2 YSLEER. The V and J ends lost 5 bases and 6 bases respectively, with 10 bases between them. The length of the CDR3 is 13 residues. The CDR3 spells CASSKLADEKLFF. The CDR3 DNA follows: TGCGCCAGCAGCAAATTAGCGGATGAAAAACTGTTTTTT.

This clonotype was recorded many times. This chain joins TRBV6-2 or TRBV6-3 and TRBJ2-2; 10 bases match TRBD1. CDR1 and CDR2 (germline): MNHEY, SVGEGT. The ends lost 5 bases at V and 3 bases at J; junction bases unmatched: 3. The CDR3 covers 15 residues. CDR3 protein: CASSGDRGHTGELFF. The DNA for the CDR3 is TGTGCCAGCAGTGGCGACAGGGGGCACACCGGGGAGCTGTTTTTT.

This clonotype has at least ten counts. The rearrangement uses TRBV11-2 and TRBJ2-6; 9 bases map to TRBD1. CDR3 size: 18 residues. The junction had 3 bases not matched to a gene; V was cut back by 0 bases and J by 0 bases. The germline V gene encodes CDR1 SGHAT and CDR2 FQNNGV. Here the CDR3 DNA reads TGTGCCAGCAGCTTAGAGACAGGGGGTGTCTCTGGGGCCAACGTCCTGACTTTC. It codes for CASSLETGGVSGANVLTF.

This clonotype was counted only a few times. The CDR3 DNA is TGTGCCAGCAGCTTTGGGGGCGGCCCTAACAATCAGCCCCAGCATTTT. This gives the protein CASSFGGGPNNQPQHF. This chain connects TRBV7-9 to TRBJ1-5, with a weak D call TRBD1 (6 bases). V gave up 3 bases and J gave up 3 bases, with 15 bases separating them. Germline V CDR1 and CDR2: SEHNR, FQNEAQ (reference sequence). The CDR3 consists of 16 residues. Using reference TRBV7-9 and TRBJ1-5 for the parts outside the CDR3, the full variable domain is DTGVSQNPRHKITKRGQNVTFRCDPISEHNRLYWYRQTLGQGPEFLTYFQNEAQLEKSRLLSDRFSAERPKGSFSTLEIQRTEQGDSAMYLCASSFGGGPNNQPQHFGDGTRLSIL.

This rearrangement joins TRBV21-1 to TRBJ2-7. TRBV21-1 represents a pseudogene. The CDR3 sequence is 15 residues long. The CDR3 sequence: CASSKRLEHGDEQYV. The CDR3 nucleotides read TGTGCCAGCAGCAAACGATTGGAGCACGGGGACGAGCAGTACGTC.

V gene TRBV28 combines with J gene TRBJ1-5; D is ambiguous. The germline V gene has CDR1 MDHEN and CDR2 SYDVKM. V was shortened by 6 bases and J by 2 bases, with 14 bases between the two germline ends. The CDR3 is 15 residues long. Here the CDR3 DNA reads TGTGCCAGCAGCTCTTCCGCGATAGGCAATCAGCCCCAGCATTTT. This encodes CASSSSAIGNQPQHF.

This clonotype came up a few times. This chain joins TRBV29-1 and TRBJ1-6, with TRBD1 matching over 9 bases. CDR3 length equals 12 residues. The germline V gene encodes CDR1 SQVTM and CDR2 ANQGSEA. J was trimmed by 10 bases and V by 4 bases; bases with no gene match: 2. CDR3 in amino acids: CSVGTGESPLHF. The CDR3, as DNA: TGCAGCGTTGGGACAGGGGAATCACCCCTCCACTTT.

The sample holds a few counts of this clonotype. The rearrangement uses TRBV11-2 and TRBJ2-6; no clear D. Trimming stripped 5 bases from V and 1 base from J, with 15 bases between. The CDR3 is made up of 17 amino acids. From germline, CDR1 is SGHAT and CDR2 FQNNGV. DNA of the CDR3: TGTGCCAGCAGCAACGAAGGCGGCCTTTCTGGGGCCAACGTCCTGACTTTC. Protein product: CASSNEGGLSGANVLTF.

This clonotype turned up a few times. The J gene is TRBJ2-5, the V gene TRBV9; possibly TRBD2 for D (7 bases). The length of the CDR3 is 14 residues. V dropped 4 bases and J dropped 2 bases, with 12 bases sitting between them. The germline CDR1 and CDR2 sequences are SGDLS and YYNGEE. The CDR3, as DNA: TGTGCCAGCAGCCCAAAGGGGGGGCAAGAGACCCAGTACTTC. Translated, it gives CASSPKGGQETQYF.

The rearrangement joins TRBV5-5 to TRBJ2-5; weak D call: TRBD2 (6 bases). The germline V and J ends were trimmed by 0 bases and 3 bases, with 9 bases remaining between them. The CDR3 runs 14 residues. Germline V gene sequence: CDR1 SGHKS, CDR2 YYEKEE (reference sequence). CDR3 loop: CASSLAGTEETQYF. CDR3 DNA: TGTGCCAGCAGCTTGGCCGGGACTGAAGAGACCCAGTACTTC.

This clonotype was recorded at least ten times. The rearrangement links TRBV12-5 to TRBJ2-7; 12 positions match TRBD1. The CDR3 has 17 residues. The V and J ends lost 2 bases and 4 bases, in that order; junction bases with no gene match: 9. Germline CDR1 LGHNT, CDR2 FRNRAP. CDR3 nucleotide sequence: TGTGCTAGTGGTTTGACCGGGACAGGGGGCGTCCCGTACGAGCAGTACTTC. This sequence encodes CASGLTGTGGVPYEQYF. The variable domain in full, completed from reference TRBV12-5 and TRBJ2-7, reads DARVTQTPRHKVTEMGQEVTMRCQPILGHNTVFWYRQTMMQGLELLAYFRNRAPLDDSGMPKDRFSAEMPDATLATLKIQPSEPRDSAVYFCASGLTGTGGVPYEQYFGPGTRLTVT.

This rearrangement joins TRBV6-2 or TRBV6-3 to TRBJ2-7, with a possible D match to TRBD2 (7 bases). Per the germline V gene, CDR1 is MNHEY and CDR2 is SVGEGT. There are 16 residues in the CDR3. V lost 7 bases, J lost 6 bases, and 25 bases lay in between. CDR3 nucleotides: TGTGCCAGCAAAAACGTCGGAGGGGGGGCGGCGCGCGAGCAGTACTTC. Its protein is CASKNVGGGAAREQYF.

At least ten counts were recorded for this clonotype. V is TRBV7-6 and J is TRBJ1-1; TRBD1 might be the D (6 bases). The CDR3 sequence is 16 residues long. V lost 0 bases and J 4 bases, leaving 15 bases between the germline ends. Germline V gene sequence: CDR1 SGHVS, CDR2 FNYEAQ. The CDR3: CASSLAPGGAGTEAFF. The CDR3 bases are TGTGCCAGCAGCTTAGCGCCGGGGGGCGCGGGCACTGAAGCTTTCTTT.

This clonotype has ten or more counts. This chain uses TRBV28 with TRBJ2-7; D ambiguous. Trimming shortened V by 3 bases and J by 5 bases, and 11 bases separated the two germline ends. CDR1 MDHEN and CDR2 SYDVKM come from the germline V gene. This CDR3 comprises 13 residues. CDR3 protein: CASSLPGQNEQYF. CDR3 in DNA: TGTGCCAGCAGTTTGCCTGGCCAGAACGAGCAGTACTTC.